These T cell receptor beta chains were read from a single sample in a study of blood T cell repertoires in COVID-19. TCRdb keeps only in-frame clones here, not all; method: immunoSEQ multiplex PCR. The sample records some 120,000 clones, about 89% being singletons. Input material: peripheral blood. These receptors were collected from a man aged 35 to 55 with acute or convalescent COVID-19. Both conserved end residues are trimmed from each CDR3. Each record gives: V gene, J gene, CDR3 protein.

>TRBV7-9|TRBJ1-3
ASSLEGWRAGNTIY
>TRBV19|TRBJ1-5
ASSEKDSGQPQH
>TRBV27|TRBJ2-1
ASSSSSGGHNEQF
>TRBV15|TRBJ2-2
ATSRPGLNTGELF
>TRBV6-6|TRBJ1-3
ASRAGEDTIY
>TRBV5-1|TRBJ1-1
ASSLGTGGNTEAF
>TRBV10-3|TRBJ1-5
AISETGYSNQPQH
>TRBV12-5|TRBJ1-2
ASGLGRGTYGYT
>TRBV2|TRBJ2-1
ASTGGSTPYNEQF
>TRBV4-3|TRBJ2-3
ASSPGQNTDTQY
>TRBV19|TRBJ2-2
ASLETGLNTGELF
>TRBV6-1|TRBJ2-2
ATMGGRNTGELF
>TRBV20-1|TRBJ2-3
SASDDREETDTQY
>TRBV14|TRBJ2-1
ASSQALREQF
>TRBV7-2|TRBJ2-2
ASSFDSGELF
>TRBV19|TRBJ2-7
ASSRAQEGEQY
>TRBV4-1|TRBJ1-2
ASSQELTDYGYT
>TRBV11-2|TRBJ2-7
ASSTDTFDEQY
>TRBV7-9|TRBJ2-2
ASSLSRTGAPDGPGELF
>TRBV30|TRBJ1-1
ACNVWRTEAF
>TRBV11-3|TRBJ2-1
ASSLTSLDEQF
>TRBV3-1/TRBV3-2|TRBJ1-2
ASSQGTGMQGYT
>TRBV5-1|TRBJ2-1
ASSLSLGLANEQF
>TRBV5-5|TRBJ1-5
ASSSQGLDQPQH
>TRBV12-5|TRBJ2-3
ASGSLAGGVTDTQY
>TRBV19|TRBJ1-4
ASGDREKLF
>TRBV5-1|TRBJ2-1
ASSLGGRAGNEQF
>TRBV3-1/TRBV3-2|TRBJ1-2
ASSQAGAYGYT
>TRBV4-1|TRBJ1-1
ASSHLLGGGGTEAF
>TRBV5-4|TRBJ1-1
ASSSFRQGNTEAF
>TRBV5-1|TRBJ1-3
ASSLNREAGNTIY
>TRBV18|TRBJ2-7
ASSPANYEQY
>TRBV9|TRBJ2-3
ASSVAYRGTDTQY
>TRBV6-1|TRBJ1-5
ASSERQGGQPQH
>TRBV6-5|TRBJ2-7
ASSSGQSYEQY
>TRBV11-2|TRBJ1-1
ASSLTGGRDTEAF
>TRBV7-2|TRBJ1-1
ASSLDLGGPTEAF
>TRBV7-8|TRBJ1-5
ASSLGQTSNQPQH
>TRBV20-1|TRBJ1-2
SAKLVDGYT
>TRBV5-1|TRBJ2-7
ASSRDSHSYEQY
>TRBV6-2/TRBV6-3|TRBJ2-1
ASSYSTQGNEQF
>TRBV3-1/TRBV3-2|TRBJ2-3
ASSSGTGFTDTQY
>TRBV3-1/TRBV3-2|TRBJ2-5
ASSQQGANMETQY
>TRBV3-1/TRBV3-2|TRBJ1-2
ASSHGTSGGYT
>TRBV29-1|TRBJ2-2
SVLGQGNTGELF
>TRBV30|TRBJ2-5
AWTSRETQY
>TRBV7-8|TRBJ2-3
ASSPRTSGSTDTQY
>TRBV5-4|TRBJ1-2
ASSPGQGFGYT
>TRBV19|TRBJ2-1
ASSPKVRFNEQF
>TRBV19|TRBJ2-7
ASSMMGGAYEQY
>TRBV19|TRBJ2-2
ASSMGLAGEVTGELF
>TRBV5-4|TRBJ2-2
ASSLGRGGTGELF
>TRBV6-4|TRBJ1-1
ASSRDRLSTEAF
>TRBV30|TRBJ1-4
AWSVFYPGTGGEKLF
>TRBV27|TRBJ2-2
ASSLIGAGTGELF
>TRBV18|TRBJ2-7
ASSPQQEITYEQY
>TRBV19|TRBJ1-2
ASSMGRAFNYGYT
>TRBV30|TRBJ1-5
AWSPVGRGNSNQPQH